The clone carrying this TCR beta chain was recorded many times. Its antigen is undetermined. The sample is drawn from a study of CD8 T cells in ankylosing spondylitis. General observations from the study: Disease-linked clones displayed a CD8+ phenotype and appeared relatively rarely in peripheral blood. Reportedly, matched ankylosing spondylitis synovial fluid was significantly enriched for disease-linked clones. Both synovial fluid and blood in reactive arthritis had previously been reported to carry some motif variants. What seemed typical of ankylosing spondylitis blood was a TCR beta motif built from eight highly homologous variants.

The V segment lost 5 bases and the J segment 2 bases; nucleotides outside the gene matches: 4. The CDR3 extends over 16 amino acids. Per germline, CDR1 KGHDR and CDR2 SFDVKD. For TCR beta, libraries came from quantitative 5'-RACE with molecular barcodes. TCRdb reanalysed the 5' RACE reads using MiXCR and keeps one entry per CDR3 protein. The profile covers around 91,000 distinct CDR3 sequences, with just under 9% appearing a single time and approximately 30% taken by the ten largest. This TCR was recovered from a male donor with ankylosing spondylitis. Sequenced sample: blood, either unsorted or a sorted T cell fraction (not recorded which). The rearrangement links TRBV24-1 to TRBJ2-2; TRBD1 matches 10 bases. The CDR3 reads CATSGDRGDNTGELFF. DNA of the CDR3: TGTGCCACCAGTGGGGACAGGGGCGACAACACCGGGGAGCTGTTTTTT.